This entry concerns a single T cell receptor beta chain. What it binds is unknown. These data come from a study of T cell responses to AZD1222 COVID-19 vaccine. Data came from immunoSEQ multiplex PCR; TCRdb stores just in-frame clones and leaves some out. The data contain about 150,000 clones, roughly 90% of them seen just once; the ten biggest clones take up 3% to 3.5%. The study's findings and limits: Spike-specific TCR breadth and depth both grew after two AZD1222 doses. Clonal diversity may have been underestimated in mostly white British donors. Spike regions recognized by vaccine-associated CD4 TCRs spanned the protein, led by 160-218 and 743-854.

Trimming cost V 3 bases and J 1 base, with 7 bases left between them. The CDR3 covers 13 residues. CDR1 is SGHVS and CDR2 is FNYEAQ in the germline V gene. This TCR was sampled from an adult who received the AZD1222 COVID-19 vaccine. The chain couples TRBV7-6 to TRBJ2-7; D may be TRBD1 or TRBD2 (5 bases each). The source material was peripheral blood, sampled 28 days after the second AZD1222 dose. The DNA for the CDR3 is TGTGCCAGCAGCTTGGGGGAGTCCTACGAGCAGTACTTC. This translates into CASSLGESYEQYF.